Listed below are T cell receptor beta chains from one sample, sequenced in a study of blood T cells in healthy people across ages. In TCRdb, the 5' RACE reads were re-called with MiXCR into one record per CDR3 protein. Among approximately 1,700,000 distinct CDR3 sequences listed, roughly 43% were seen once. The sequenced material came from blood. The receptors come from a human donor in good health. The conserved cysteine and the conserved F or W are not part of the CDR3 here. The size entry is marked missing in some rows and otherwise reads once, few, many or a size class.

cdr3_aa	v_call	j_call	clone_size
ASSQDPGHQAF	TRBV4-3	TRBJ1-1	.
ASTKAGTGTYEQY	TRBV6-1	TRBJ2-7	few
ASSTPQGTYEQY	TRBV6-2/TRBV6-3	.	few
ASVGFGGSLNYGYT	TRBV6-1	TRBJ1-2	few
ASSFGRVGTEAF	TRBV12-3/TRBV12-4	TRBJ1-1	.
ATSGQGALSGANVLT	TRBV15	TRBJ2-6	.
ASSSDRGGADTQY	TRBV28	TRBJ2-3	few
ASSASLADSDNEQF	TRBV9	TRBJ2-1	.
ASSVLPGQGNQPQH	TRBV25-1	TRBJ1-5	.
ASSFRTRGNNEQF	TRBV7-2	TRBJ2-1	many
ASSLGGGAGYGYT	TRBV11-2	TRBJ1-2	.
ASSPRTGQGSEQF	TRBV7-6	TRBJ2-1	.
ASSPRVGFNYGYT	TRBV9	TRBJ1-2	few
SVQPSTDTQY	TRBV29-1	TRBJ2-3	.
ASSLEGGPGANVLT	TRBV11-2	TRBJ2-6	.
ASRGGLAMADAQY	TRBV2	TRBJ2-3	few
VSSATYSYEQY	TRBV7-2	TRBJ2-7	.
ASSPAGTGAYNEQF	TRBV3-1	TRBJ2-1	few
SARDGGIGYGYT	TRBV20-1	TRBJ1-2	.
ASSLEATGVSGANVLT	TRBV7-2	TRBJ2-6	few
ASSGRQLTNEKLF	TRBV9	TRBJ1-4	.
ASSQGGSNQETQY	TRBV4-2	TRBJ2-5	.
ASSPRSREEEKLF	TRBV18	TRBJ1-4	.
ASSLHSHVARQSPYNEQF	TRBV7-2	TRBJ2-1	few
RVGSSYNEQF	TRBV29-1	TRBJ2-1	many
SARGGTRNQPQH	TRBV20-1	TRBJ1-5	few
SVDPGRETQY	TRBV29-1	TRBJ2-5	.
ASSRERAYQPQH	TRBV4-3	TRBJ1-5	.
SARDRGYQPQH	TRBV20-1	TRBJ1-5	many
ASSPNTGKLDTQY	TRBV12-3/TRBV12-4	TRBJ2-3	.
ASNKGVQRNEQF	TRBV6-5	TRBJ2-1	many
AISESRASLH	TRBV10-3	TRBJ1-6	few
ASSTIRGEETQY	TRBV12-3/TRBV12-4	TRBJ2-5	few
SARDFWAEGQGRSDTQY	TRBV20-1	TRBJ2-3	.
ATSTGQPNYGYT	TRBV24-1	TRBJ1-2	.
AISKSSGGLSYEQY	TRBV10-3	TRBJ2-7	few
AASIQAYEQY	TRBV28	.	.
SAPPAGGTKNIQY	TRBV20-1	TRBJ2-4	.
SVESGTNYGYT	TRBV29-1	TRBJ1-2	many
SVEESGTNVLT	TRBV29-1	TRBJ2-6	few
ASSFKFGEQF	TRBV7-2	TRBJ2-1	.